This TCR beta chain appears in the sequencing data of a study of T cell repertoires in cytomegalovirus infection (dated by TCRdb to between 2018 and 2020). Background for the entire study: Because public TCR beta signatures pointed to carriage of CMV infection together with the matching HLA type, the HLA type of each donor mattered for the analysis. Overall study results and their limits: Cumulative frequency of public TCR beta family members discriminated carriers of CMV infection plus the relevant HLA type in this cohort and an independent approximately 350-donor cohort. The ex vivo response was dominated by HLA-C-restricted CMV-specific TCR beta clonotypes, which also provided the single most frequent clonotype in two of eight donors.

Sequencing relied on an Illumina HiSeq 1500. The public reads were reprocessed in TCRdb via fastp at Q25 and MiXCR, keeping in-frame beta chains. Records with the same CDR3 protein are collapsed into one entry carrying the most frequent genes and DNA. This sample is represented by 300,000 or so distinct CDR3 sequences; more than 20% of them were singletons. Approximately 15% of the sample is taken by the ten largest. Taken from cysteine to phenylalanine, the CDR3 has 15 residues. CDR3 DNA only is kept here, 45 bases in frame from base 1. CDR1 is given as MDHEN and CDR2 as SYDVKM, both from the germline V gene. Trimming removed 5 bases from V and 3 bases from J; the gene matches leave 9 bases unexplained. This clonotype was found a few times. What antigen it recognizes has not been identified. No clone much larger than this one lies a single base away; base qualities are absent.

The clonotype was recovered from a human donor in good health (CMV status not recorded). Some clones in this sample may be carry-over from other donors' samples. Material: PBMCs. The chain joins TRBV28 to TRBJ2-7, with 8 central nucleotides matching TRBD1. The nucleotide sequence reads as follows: TGTGCCAGCAGTCCTAATCTTGGACAGGGCTACGAGCAGTACTTC. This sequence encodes CASSPNLGQGYEQYF.